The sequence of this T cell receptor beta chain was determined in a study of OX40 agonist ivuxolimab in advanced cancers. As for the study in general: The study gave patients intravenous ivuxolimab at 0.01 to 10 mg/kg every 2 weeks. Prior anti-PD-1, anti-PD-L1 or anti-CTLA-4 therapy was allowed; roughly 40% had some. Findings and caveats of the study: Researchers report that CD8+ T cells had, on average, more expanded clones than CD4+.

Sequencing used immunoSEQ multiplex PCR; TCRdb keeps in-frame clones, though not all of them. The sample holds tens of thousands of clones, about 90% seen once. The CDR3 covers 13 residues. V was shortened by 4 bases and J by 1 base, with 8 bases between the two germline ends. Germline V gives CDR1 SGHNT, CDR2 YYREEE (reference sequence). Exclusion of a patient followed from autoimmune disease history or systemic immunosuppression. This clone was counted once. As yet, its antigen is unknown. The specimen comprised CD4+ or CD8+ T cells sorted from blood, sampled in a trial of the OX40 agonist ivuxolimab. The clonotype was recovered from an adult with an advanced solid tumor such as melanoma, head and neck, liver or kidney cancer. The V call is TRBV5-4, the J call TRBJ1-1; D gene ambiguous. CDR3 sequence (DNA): TGTGCCAGCAGCCCGGAGCGGAACACTGAAGCTTTCTTT. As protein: CASSPERNTEAFF.